The source of this T cell receptor (beta chain) is a study of T-cell reconstitution after alpha-beta-depleted transplantation in children. Study results and limitations: Expanded clones from the graft, numbering several hundred, reportedly supplied alpha-beta T cells about two months after transplant. Day-60 TCRbeta diversity that was high in some patients was derived from surviving recipient T cells and thymic progenitors. Newly made T cells mostly supplied T-cell counts and diversity one year after transplant.

Regarding this clonotype: Its antigen is undetermined.

Trimming at V came to 7 bases and at J to 2 bases, leaving 7 bases not matched to a gene. Per germline, CDR1 SGHRS and CDR2 YFSETQ. The CDR3 runs to 14 residues. It was with unique molecular identifiers that the TCRbeta library was prepared. MiXCR, applied by TCRdb to the PCR reads, yields one record per CDR3 protein. The profile shows about 440,000 distinct CDR3 sequences, 43% of them singletons. The receptor was derived from a girl aged 2-10 years with aplastic anemia, due to receive a stem cell transplant. V is TRBV5-1 and J is TRBJ2-3; 7 bases line up with TRBD2. The specimen was PBMCs, collected before TCRalphabeta/CD19-depleted stem cell transplant. CDR3 sequence reads: CASGVSGNTDTQYF. In nucleotides, the CDR3 is TGCGCCAGCGGGGTGAGCGGGAACACAGATACGCAGTATTTT.